The next 11 T cell receptor beta chains were all read from a single sample in a study of blood T cell repertoires in COVID-19. Clones were read by immunoSEQ multiplex PCR, and TCRdb kept only the in-frame ones, dropping some. This table holds about 46,000 clones, more than 70% found once. Material for sequencing was peripheral blood. The receptor source for this set is a man aged 55 to 70 with acute or convalescent COVID-19.

This clone occurred once. The V and J genes are TRBV5-1 and TRBJ2-5; D is perhaps TRBD1 (6 bases). The length of the CDR3 is 14 residues. V lost 7 bases to trimming and J lost 1 base, with 14 bases between them. Germline CDR1 SGHRS, CDR2 YFSETQ. The CDR3 DNA sequence: TGCGCCAGCCGGAGGAAAGGGGGCCAAGAGACCCAGTACTTC. This gives the protein CASRRKGGQETQYF.

The chain employs TRBV7-8 and TRBJ1-1; perhaps TRBD1 as D (6 bases). V gave up 4 bases and J gave up 2 bases, with 11 bases separating them. The V gene's germline CDR1 is SGHVS and CDR2 FQNEAQ. The CDR3 consists of 14 residues. The CDR3 region has the DNA TGTGCCAGCAGCTCGGACAGCTCTAACACTGAAGCTTTCTTT. Translated: CASSSDSSNTEAFF.

This rearrangement joins TRBV6-5 to TRBJ1-1; 9 bases agree with TRBD1. The CDR3 covers 14 residues. Trimming took 11 bases from V and 4 from J; bases not matched to a gene: 11. CDR1 MNHEY and CDR2 SVGAGI come from the germline V gene. CDR3 amino acids: CAGGTGFWSTEAFF. CDR3 nucleotides: TGTGCCGGGGGGACAGGGTTTTGGTCCACTGAAGCTTTCTTT.

This clone turned up a few times. The V and J genes are TRBV5-1 and TRBJ1-1; D not resolved. V lost 4 bases and J lost 1, with 8 bases in between. The germline CDR1 and CDR2 sequences are SGHRS and YFSETQ. The CDR3 length is 13 residues. In DNA, the CDR3 is TGCGCCAGCAGCGTTCGAGCGAACACTGAAGCTTTCTTT. Translated, it gives CASSVRANTEAFF. The variable domain in full, with the rest retrieved from reference TRBV5-1 and TRBJ1-1, is KAGVTQTPRYLIKTRGQQVTLSCSPISGHRSVSWYQQTPGQGLQFLFEYFSETQRNKGNFPGRFSGRQFSNSRSEMNVSTLELGDSALYLCASSVRANTEAFFGQGTRLTVV.

V gene TRBV27 combines with J gene TRBJ2-7; 14 nucleotides match TRBD2. Germline lookup yields CDR1 MNHEY and CDR2 SMNVEV (reference sequence). The length of the CDR3 is 16 residues. Trimming took 5 bases from V and 1 from J; bases not matched to a gene: 4. CDR3 region: CASSRLAGGISYEQYF. CDR3 coding DNA: TGTGCCAGCAGTAGACTAGCGGGAGGGATTTCCTACGAGCAGTACTTC.

This chain connects TRBV7-3 to TRBJ2-5; D might be TRBD1 (6 bases). Germline CDR1 is SGHTA and CDR2 is FQGTGA. V was trimmed by 0 bases and J by 2 bases, leaving 13 bases between them. The CDR3 sequence is 16 residues long. DNA for the CDR3: TGTGCCAGCAGCTTAACGGGGGCAGGGCAGCAAGAGACCCAGTACTTC. Its protein product is CASSLTGAGQQETQYF. The whole variable domain, remainder taken from reference TRBV7-3 and TRBJ2-5, is GAGVSQTPSNKVTEKGKYVELRCDPISGHTALYWYRQSLGQGPEFLIYFQGTGAADDSGLPNDRFFAVRPEGSVSTLKIQRTERGDSAVYLCASSLTGAGQQETQYFGPGTRLLVL.

This chain links TRBV19 with TRBJ2-2, with TRBD1 as a possible D gene (6 bases). Germline CDR1 LNHDA, CDR2 SQIVND (reference sequence). This CDR3 is built from 18 residues. V shed 1 base and J shed 1 base, with 16 bases lying between them. The CDR3 sequence is CASSIGGLWAGNTGELFF. The DNA of the CDR3 is TGTGCCAGTAGTATAGGGGGGCTCTGGGCAGGGAACACCGGGGAGCTGTTTTTT.

The chain has TRBV18 and TRBJ1-5; 7 positions agree with TRBD1. J was trimmed by 2 bases and V by 8 bases; bases with no gene match: 3. This CDR3 has 13 residues. Germline CDR1 and CDR2: KGHSH and LQKENI. The CDR3 here is CASQGQGNQPQHF. In DNA, the CDR3 is TGTGCCAGCCAAGGACAGGGCAATCAGCCCCAGCATTTT.

The chain joins TRBV19 to TRBJ1-5; no clear D gene. V was shortened by 0 bases and J by 7 bases, with 7 bases between the two germline ends. Germline values: CDR1 LNHDA, CDR2 SQIVND (reference sequence). This CDR3 spans 13 amino acids. CDR3 region: CASSIDHYQPQHF. The CDR3 nucleotides read TGTGCCAGTAGTATAGACCACTACCAGCCCCAGCATTTT.

The genes are TRBV28 and TRBJ1-5; tentative D call: TRBD1 (5 bases). Trimming cost V 2 bases and J 15 bases, with 17 bases left between them. The germline V gene encodes CDR1 MDHEN and CDR2 SYDVKM. The CDR3 is made up of 13 amino acids. CDR3: CASSLRSDSVWHF. Written as DNA, the CDR3 is TGTGCCAGCAGTTTACGTTCAGACAGCGTCTGGCATTTT.

The rearrangement uses TRBV7-9 and TRBJ2-7; no reliable D call. There are 11 residues in the CDR3. CDR1 and CDR2 from the germline V gene are SEHNR and FQNEAQ (reference sequence). Trimming removed 2 bases at V and 5 bases at J, with 4 bases between. The CDR3 reads CASSLTNEQYF. DNA for the CDR3: TGTGCCAGCAGCTTAACTAACGAGCAGTACTTC.